This TCR beta chain stems from a study of OX40 agonist ivuxolimab in advanced cancers. For the study at large: Patients took ivuxolimab, an agonistic anti-OX40 (CD134) antibody. General study points: Certain nonresponders additionally had low normalized T-cell clonal expansion. The antigen specificity of the peripheral T cells (those that were expanded) was not determined.

The assay was immunoSEQ multiplex PCR, and TCRdb's table has in-frame clones only and misses some. Among some 30,000 clones, just over 90% were seen once, and the ten largest hold about 4.9%. A remark on this clone: Its specificity is unknown.

Per the germline V gene, CDR1 is KGHSH and CDR2 is LQKENI. Trimming removed 5 bases from V and 2 bases from J, with 10 bases in between. CDR3 length equals 13 residues. This TCR was sampled from an adult with an advanced solid tumor such as melanoma, head and neck, liver or kidney cancer. The chain couples TRBV18 to TRBJ2-7; D gene uncertain. Sequenced here: CD4+ or CD8+ T cells sorted from blood, sampled in a trial of the OX40 agonist ivuxolimab. This CDR3 is CASSETATYEQYF. CDR3 DNA sequence: TGTGCCAGCTCAGAGACTGCTACCTACGAGCAGTACTTC.